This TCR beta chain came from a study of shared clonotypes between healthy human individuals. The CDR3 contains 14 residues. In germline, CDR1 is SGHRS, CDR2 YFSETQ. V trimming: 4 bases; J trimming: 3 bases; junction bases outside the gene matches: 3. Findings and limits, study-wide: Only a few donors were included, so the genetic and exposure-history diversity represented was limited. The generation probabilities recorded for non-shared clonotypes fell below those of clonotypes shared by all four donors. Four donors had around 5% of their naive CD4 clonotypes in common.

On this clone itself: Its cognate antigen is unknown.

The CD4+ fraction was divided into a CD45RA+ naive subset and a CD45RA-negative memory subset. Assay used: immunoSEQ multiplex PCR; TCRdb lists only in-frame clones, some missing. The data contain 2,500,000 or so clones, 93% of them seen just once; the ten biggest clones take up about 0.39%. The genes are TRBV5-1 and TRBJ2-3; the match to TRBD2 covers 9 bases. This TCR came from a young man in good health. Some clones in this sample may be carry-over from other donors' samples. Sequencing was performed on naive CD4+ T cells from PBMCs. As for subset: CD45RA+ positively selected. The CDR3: CASSAGGPTDTQYF. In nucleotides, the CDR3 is TGCGCCAGCAGCGCGGGAGGGCCGACAGATACGCAGTATTTT.